The rows below give T cell receptor beta chains drawn from one sample of a study of cytomegalovirus exposure and HLA in healthy donors. Sequencing was performed with immunoSEQ multiplex PCR; in TCRdb, only in-frame clones are kept and a portion is missing. The data show about 110,000 clones, with around 84% seen just once and roughly 1.3% held by the top ten. Sequencing was performed on PBMCs. The receptors stem from a woman aged 25-40 years in good health and CMV-seronegative. Each CDR3 is given with its conserved first and last residue. The order of the fields is D gene, clone size, J gene, CDR3 length, V gene, CDR3 protein, CDR3 DNA. D genes are given only for firm matches. Size is stated for part of the rows, as once, few or many counts, or as a class when the clone is expanded.

TRBD2 | NA | TRBJ2-7 | 12 | TRBV29-1 | CSVVAGDYEQYF | TGCAGCGTCGTAGCGGGAGACTACGAGCAGTACTTC
NA | once | TRBJ1-4 | 13 | TRBV7-9 | CASSLGSGTTLFF | TGTGCCAGCAGCTTAGGTTCCGGGACAACGCTGTTTTTT
NA | NA | TRBJ1-6 | 14 | TRBV5-1 | CASSLSGSDSPLHF | TGCGCCAGCAGCTTGTCAGGGTCAGATTCACCCCTCCACTTT
TRBD1 | NA | TRBJ2-7 | 15 | TRBV10-3 | CAIRGPGQGIHEQYF | TGTGCCATCAGGGGGCCGGGACAGGGCATCCACGAGCAGTACTTC
TRBD2 | once | TRBJ2-7 | 16 | TRBV11-2 | CASSQKTGLGGYEQYF | TGTGCCAGCAGCCAAAAAACGGGACTAGGAGGCTACGAGCAGTACTTC
NA | NA | TRBJ1-5 | 12 | TRBV28 | CASIEFGQPQHF | TGTGCCAGCATTGAGTTCGGTCAGCCCCAGCATTTT
NA | NA | TRBJ1-2 | 13 | TRBV7-2 | CASSYLTGGGYTF | TGTGCCAGCAGCTATTTGACTGGAGGTGGCTACACCTTC
NA | once | TRBJ2-7 | 14 | TRBV25-1 | CASSFGTGTYEQCF | NA
NA | NA | TRBJ2-5 | 14 | TRBV7-9 | CASSLAQGRETQYF | TGTGCCAGCAGCTTAGCACAGGGTCGGGAGACCCAGTACTTC
NA | NA | TRBJ2-7 | 17 | TRBV14 | CASSQDWQGDKSYEQYF | TGTGCCAGCAGCCAAGATTGGCAGGGCGATAAGTCCTACGAGCAGTACTTC
NA | NA | TRBJ2-5 | 12 | TRBV29-1 | CSISRGQETQYF | TGCAGCATTTCACGGGGCCAAGAGACCCAGTACTTC
NA | few | TRBJ1-5 | 15 | TRBV7-2 | CASSLSGGVGQPQHF | TGTGCCAGCAGCTTAAGTGGGGGGGTGGGTCAGCCCCAGCATTTT
TRBD2 | few | TRBJ2-7 | 13 | TRBV9 | CASSVTSGSEQYF | TGTGCCAGCAGCGTAACTAGCGGGAGCGAGCAGTACTTC
TRBD1 | NA | TRBJ1-2 | 13 | TRBV6-1 | CASTLGQGFGYTF | TGTGCCAGCACACTAGGACAGGGATTCGGCTACACCTTC
NA | NA | TRBJ2-7 | 16 | TRBV6-4 | CARAGQFIRRVYEQYF | TGTGCCAGGGCGGGACAGTTTATCCGGCGGGTCTACGAGCAGTACTTC
TRBD1 | NA | TRBJ1-1 | 19 | TRBV4-3 | CASSQDRDSEKSQNTEAFF | TGCGCCAGCAGCCAAGACCGGGACAGTGAGAAATCTCAGAACACTGAAGCTTTCTTT
NA | NA | TRBJ1-2 | 12 | TRBV19 | CASSSQGWGYTF | TGTGCCAGTAGTAGCCAGGGCTGGGGCTACACCTTC
NA | NA | TRBJ1-1 | 10 | TRBV29-1 | CSVVNTEAFF | TGCAGCGTTGTTAATACTGAAGCTTTCTTT
TRBD1 | few | TRBJ2-7 | 13 | TRBV28 | CASNRDSIYEQYF | TGTGCCAGCAACCGGGACAGCATCTACGAGCAGTACTTC
NA | NA | TRBJ2-2 | 12 | TRBV6-5 | CASGVAPGELFF | TGTGCCAGCGGTGTAGCCCCGGGGGAGCTGTTTTTT
TRBD1 | once | TRBJ2-5 | 13 | TRBV29-1 | CSVLGQGQETQYF | TGCAGCGTTTTGGGACAGGGACAAGAGACCCAGTACTTC
NA | NA | TRBJ2-7 | 15 | TRBV7-9 | CASSLDGGASYEQYF | TGTGCCAGCAGCTTAGATGGGGGGGCAAGCTACGAGCAGTACTTC
TRBD1 | NA | TRBJ2-7 | 16 | TRBV7-9 | CASSFLTGGNPYEQYF | TGTGCCAGCAGCTTCCTGACAGGGGGGAATCCCTACGAGCAGTACTTC
TRBD2 | NA | TRBJ2-2 | 18 | TRBV7-9 | CASSLPSGRAWLTGELFF | TGTGCCAGCAGCTTACCTAGCGGGAGGGCCTGGCTCACCGGGGAGCTGTTTTTT
NA | NA | TRBJ2-3 | 12 | TRBV18 | CASSEGRDTQYF | TGTGCCAGCTCCGAGGGCAGGGATACGCAGTATTTT
TRBD2 | once | TRBJ2-5 | 17 | TRBV5-1 | CASSLGPSGRTLGTQYF | TGCGCCAGCAGCTTGGGCCCTAGCGGGAGGACCTTGGGGACCCAGTACTTC
NA | NA | TRBJ1-6 | 15 | TRBV25-1 | CASSESAGGNSPLHF | TGTGCCAGCAGTGAATCCGCAGGAGGAAATTCACCCCTCCACTTT
TRBD1 | NA | TRBJ1-2 | 14 | TRBV7-2 | CASSPPGQGVGYTF | TGTGCCAGCAGCCCACCCGGACAGGGGGTTGGCTACACCTTC
NA | once | TRBJ1-2 | 14 | TRBV7-9 | CASSLDRAEYGYTF | TGTGCCAGCAGCTTAGACAGGGCGGAATATGGCTACACCTTC